The clone carrying this TCR beta chain was seen more than once but under ten times. The CDR3 totals 12 residues. Germline assignment: CDR1 WNHNN and CDR2 SYGVQD (reference sequence). Deletions cut 3 bases from V and 8 bases from J, with 10 bases between. The data are from a study of blood T cell repertoires in COVID-19. Overall study context: T cells, B-cell-depleted T cells, or PBMCs provided the cDNA or gDNA that served as material.

Assay used: immunoSEQ multiplex PCR; TCRdb lists only in-frame clones, some missing. The table records a few hundred thousand clones, about nine tenths of them present only once. The TCR originated in a man aged 50-59 years with acute or convalescent COVID-19. Input material: peripheral blood. The rearrangement uses TRBV10-1 and TRBJ1-2; the D is unclear. CDR3 DNA sequence: TGCGCCAGCAGTGACCAGTACCAAGGCTACACCTTC. It encodes CASSDQYQGYTF.